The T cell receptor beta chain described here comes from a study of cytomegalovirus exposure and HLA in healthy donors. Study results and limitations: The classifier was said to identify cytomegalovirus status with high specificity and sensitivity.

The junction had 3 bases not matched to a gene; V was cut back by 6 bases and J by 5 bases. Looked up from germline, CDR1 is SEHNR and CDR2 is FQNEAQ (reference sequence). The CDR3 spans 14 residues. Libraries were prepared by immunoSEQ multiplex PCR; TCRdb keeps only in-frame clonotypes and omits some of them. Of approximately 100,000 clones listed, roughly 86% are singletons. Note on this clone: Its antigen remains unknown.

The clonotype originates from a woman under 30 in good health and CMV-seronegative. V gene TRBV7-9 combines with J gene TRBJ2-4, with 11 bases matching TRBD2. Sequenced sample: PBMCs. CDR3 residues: CASSSGLAENIQYF. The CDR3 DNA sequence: TGTGCCAGCAGTTCGGGACTAGCGGAAAACATTCAGTACTTC.